These 19 T cell receptor beta chains originate from one sample sequenced in a study of control samples from healthy donors and cancer patients (dated by TCRdb to about 2020). Receptor amplification or capture employed the immunoSEQ multiplex PCR assay. This is the immuneACCESS table as TCRdb keeps it, with only in-frame sequences that have V and J called. A part of the clones is gone; compared with another copy, unresolved V genes explain less than half, and the rest is unexplained. In all, the sample holds tens of thousands of clones, and more than 75% of those were seen once. The ten largest clones represent over 2% of the sample. Sequenced input: PBMCs. The receptors originated from a woman between 45 and 65 years old with head and neck cancer.

V usage is TRBV27 and J usage is TRBJ1-6; D possibly corresponds to TRBD1 (6 bases). Trimming shortened V by 3 bases and J by 6 bases, and 15 bases separated the two germline ends. Germline CDR1 reads MNHEY; CDR2 reads SMNVEV (reference sequence). The CDR3 length is 16 residues. CDR3 nucleotide sequence: TGTGCCAGCAGTTTGGGGGGCGGCGGGGGTAATTCACCCCTCCACTTT. This translates into CASSLGGGGGNSPLHF.

The chain has TRBV5-6 and TRBJ1-1, with a weak D call TRBD1 (5 bases). Deletions cut 0 bases from V and 5 bases from J, with 14 bases between. This CDR3 is 15 amino acids long. Per germline, CDR1 SGHDT and CDR2 YYEEEE. The CDR3 DNA sequence: TGTGCCAGCAGCTTGGCGGGGCGCCGAGGGACTGAAGCTTTCTTT. It is translated as CASSLAGRRGTEAFF.

The J gene is TRBJ1-5, the V gene TRBV5-8, with TRBD1 as a possible D gene (5 bases). Trimming shortened V by 0 bases and J by 0 bases, and 7 bases separated the two germline ends. The CDR3 is made up of 15 amino acids. Germline CDR1 and CDR2: SGHTS and YDEGEE. For the CDR3, the DNA is TGTGCCAGCAGCTTGGGACAGACTAGCAATCAGCCCCAGCATTTT. It is translated as CASSLGQTSNQPQHF.

The chain is built from TRBV5-4 and TRBJ2-1; TRBD2 matches at 7 bases. V shed 3 bases and J 2 bases; nucleotides not matched to a gene: 2. The CDR3 length is 14 residues. The germline gives CDR1 SGHNT, CDR2 YYREEE (reference sequence). The CDR3 spells CASSSGGTYNEQFF. The CDR3 DNA is TGTGCCAGCAGCTCCGGGGGGACCTACAATGAGCAGTTCTTC.

J is TRBJ2-2 and V is TRBV27, with 10 bases fitting TRBD2. Per the germline V gene, CDR1 is MNHEY and CDR2 is SMNVEV (reference sequence). With 5 bases clipped from V and 4 bases from J, the junction kept 7 bases outside the gene matches. The CDR3 length is 16 residues. The CDR3 bases are TGTGCCAGCAGTATTCTAGCGGGGGCCGGCACCGGGGAGCTGTTTTTT. Amino acids: CASSILAGAGTGELFF.

V usage is TRBV5-6 and J usage is TRBJ2-1, with unresolved D. Germline-derived CDR1 and CDR2 are SGHDT and YYEEEE. The CDR3 spans 14 residues. The V end lost 4 bases, the J end lost 1 base, and 9 bases lay between the germline ends. CDR3 in amino acids: CASSPRLSYNEQFF. The DNA of the CDR3 is TGTGCCAGCAGCCCCAGGCTTTCCTACAATGAGCAGTTCTTC.

This clone appeared a few times. The rearrangement uses TRBV20-1 and TRBJ2-7; D not resolved. Germline CDR1 and CDR2: DFQATT and SNEGSKA (reference sequence). This CDR3 has 11 amino acids. Trimming left V 7 bases short and J 2 bases short, with 9 bases between. The CDR3 sequence is CSVEGTYEQYF. Written as DNA, the CDR3 is TGCAGTGTCGAAGGGACCTACGAGCAGTACTTC.

A single count supports this clone. The chain joins TRBV29-1 to TRBJ2-7; TRBD1 or TRBD2 may be the D gene (5 bases each). The CDR3 has 15 amino acids. Germline V CDR1 and CDR2: SQVTM, ANQGSEA. Between the trimmed V and J ends, which lost 2 bases and 9 bases, there was a span of 23 bases. CDR3 DNA: TGCAGCGTTGAATACCCCGGGGCACTGTCACGAGGGCAGTACTTC. Translation: CSVEYPGALSRGQYF.

V is TRBV5-1 and J is TRBJ2-7; no clear D. V dropped 4 bases and J dropped 1 base, with 12 bases sitting between them. From germline, CDR1 is SGHRS and CDR2 YFSETQ. This CDR3 spans 14 amino acids. This CDR3 reads CASSHGRLSYEQYF. The DNA for the CDR3 is TGCGCCAGCAGCCACGGCAGGCTTTCCTACGAGCAGTACTTC.

The chain is built from TRBV10-3 and TRBJ1-2; unclear D gene. V dropped 8 bases and J dropped 7 bases, with 11 bases sitting between them. The germline V gene has CDR1 ENHRY and CDR2 SYGVKD. CDR3 length equals 11 residues. CDR3 protein: CAIGARAGYTF. CDR3 in DNA: TGTGCCATCGGCGCTAGGGCTGGCTACACCTTC.

The chain joins TRBV2 to TRBJ1-5; D call uncertain. The CDR3 has 15 amino acids. Germline V gene lookup returns CDR1 SNHLY and CDR2 FYNNEI. Deletions cut 1 base from V and 0 bases from J, with 7 bases between. CDR3 nucleotide sequence: TGTGCCAGCAGTGAAGGGCAGAATAGCAATCAGCCCCAGCATTTT. Its protein product is CASSEGQNSNQPQHF.

The rearrangement links TRBV5-5 to TRBJ1-1; unclear D gene. The V gene's germline CDR1 is SGHKS and CDR2 YYEKEE (reference sequence). Trimming removed 4 bases from V and 4 bases from J, with 11 bases in between. The CDR3 is 13 residues long. The CDR3 sequence is CASSPLPGTEAFF. The CDR3 coding sequence is TGTGCCAGCAGCCCCCTCCCCGGCACTGAAGCTTTCTTT.

V gene TRBV30 combines with J gene TRBJ2-7; D might be TRBD1 (7 bases). CDR1 and CDR2 from the germline V gene are GTSNPN and SVGIG (reference sequence). The V end was cut by 3 bases, the J end by 0 bases, with 15 bases between. The CDR3 has 15 residues. CDR3 loop: CAWSGGQPNSYEQYF. CDR3 bases: TGTGCCTGGAGCGGGGGACAGCCGAACTCCTACGAGCAGTACTTC.

The chain employs TRBV7-2 and TRBJ1-4, with 7 bases lining up with TRBD1. CDR3 length equals 15 residues. Germline V gene lookup returns CDR1 SGHTA and CDR2 FQGNSA. After removal of 3 bases from V and 2 bases from J, the junction contained 3 bases not matched to a gene. This CDR3 reads CASSFLTGTNEKLFF. Written as DNA, the CDR3 is TGTGCCAGCAGCTTTCTGACAGGGACTAATGAAAAACTGTTTTTT.

Here the CDR3 reads CATSDGGREQYF. The CDR3 DNA follows: TGTGCCACCAGTGACGGAGGACGAGAGCAGTACTTC. The V call is TRBV24-1, the J call TRBJ2-7; a possible D gene is TRBD2 (5 bases). CDR1 and CDR2 (germline): KGHDR, SFDVKD. The CDR3 spans 12 residues. V was trimmed by 4 bases and J by 7 bases, leaving 10 bases between them.

This clone was counted only a few times. J is TRBJ2-7 and V is TRBV7-2; perhaps TRBD1 as D (6 bases). CDR1 and CDR2 from the germline V gene are SGHTA and FQGNSA. This CDR3 spans 14 amino acids. The V end lost 6 bases, the J end lost 5 bases, and 17 bases lay between the germline ends. CDR3 coding DNA: TGTGCCAGCAGGATGATTGACAGGCAGCACGAGCAGTACTTC. Translating it yields CASRMIDRQHEQYF.

This clone was observed once. The chain uses TRBV5-1 and TRBJ2-1; D unresolved. Per germline, CDR1 SGHRS and CDR2 YFSETQ. V was cut by 0 bases and J by 3 bases, with 7 bases left in between. The CDR3 is made up of 14 amino acids. The CDR3 protein is CASSLAENYNEQFF. In DNA, the CDR3 is TGCGCCAGCAGCTTGGCCGAAAACTACAATGAGCAGTTCTTC.

The rearrangement joins TRBV27 to TRBJ1-1, with D perhaps matching TRBD1 (5 bases). The CDR3 contains 14 residues. Deletions cut 2 bases from V and 5 bases from J, with 12 bases between. Per germline, CDR1 MNHEY and CDR2 SMNVEV (reference sequence). The CDR3 loop reads CASSLGRVGTEAFF. For the CDR3, the DNA is TGTGCCAGCAGTTTAGGCAGGGTGGGGACTGAAGCTTTCTTT.

The chain uses TRBV5-4 and TRBJ1-2, with D possibly matching TRBD1 (5 bases). Trimming shortened V by 7 bases and J by 5 bases, and 15 bases separated the two germline ends. CDR1 and CDR2 (germline): SGHNT, YYREEE (reference sequence). The CDR3 totals 13 residues. The CDR3 here is CASAFRGKYGYTF. For the CDR3, the DNA is TGTGCCAGCGCATTCCGGGGGAAGTATGGCTACACCTTC.